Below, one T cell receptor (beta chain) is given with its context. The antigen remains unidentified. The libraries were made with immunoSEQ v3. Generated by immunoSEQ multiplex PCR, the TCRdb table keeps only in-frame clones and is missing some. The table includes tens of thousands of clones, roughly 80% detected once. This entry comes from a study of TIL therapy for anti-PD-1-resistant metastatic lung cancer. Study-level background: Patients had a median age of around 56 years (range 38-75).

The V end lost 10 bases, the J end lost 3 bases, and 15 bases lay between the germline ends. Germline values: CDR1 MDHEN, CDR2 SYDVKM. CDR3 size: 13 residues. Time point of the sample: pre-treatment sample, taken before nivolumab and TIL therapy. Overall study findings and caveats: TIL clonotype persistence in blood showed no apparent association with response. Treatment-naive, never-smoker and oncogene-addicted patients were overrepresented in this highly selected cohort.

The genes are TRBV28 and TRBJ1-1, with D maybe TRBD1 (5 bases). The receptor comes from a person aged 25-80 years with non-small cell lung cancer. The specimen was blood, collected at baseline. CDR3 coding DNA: TGTGCCATCCGCGGGGGGATCGACACTGAAGCTTTCTTT. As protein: CAIRGGIDTEAFF. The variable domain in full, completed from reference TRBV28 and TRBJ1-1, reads DVKVTQSSRYLVKRTGEKVFLECVQDMDHENMFWYRQDPGLGLRLIYFSYDVKMKEKGDIPEGYSVSREKKERFSLILESASTNQTSMYLCAIRGGIDTEAFFGQGTRLTVV.